This entry lists 29 T cell receptor beta chains sequenced from one sample in a study of cytomegalovirus exposure and HLA in healthy donors. 13 Jbeta primers and 60 Vbeta primers were used for the PCR. Here immunoSEQ multiplex PCR was the method, and the copy in TCRdb shows in-frame clones only, minus some. Among 100,000 or so clones listed, 75% to 85% were seen once. The sample consisted of PBMCs. These receptors were obtained from a man aged 25-40 years in good health and CMV-seronegative.

This clone was recorded a few times. The rearrangement joins TRBV28 to TRBJ1-5; a possible D gene is TRBD1 (5 bases). V lost 8 bases to trimming and J lost 2 bases, with 13 bases between them. Germline CDR1 is MDHEN and CDR2 is SYDVKM. The CDR3 has 14 residues. The CDR3 DNA sequence: TGTGCCAGCGGGGCGCACGGCGGCAATCAGCCCCAGCATTTT. As protein: CASGAHGGNQPQHF.

The V and J genes are TRBV7-9 and TRBJ1-3; D is possibly TRBD1 (5 bases). CDR3 length: 16 residues. Germline values: CDR1 SEHNR, CDR2 FQNEAQ (reference sequence). V was trimmed by 2 bases and J by 4 bases, leaving 15 bases between them. For the CDR3, the DNA is TGTGCCAGCAGCTTACGGCCGCAGGGTGGAGGAAACACCATATATTTT. This sequence encodes CASSLRPQGGGNTIYF.

The chain is built from TRBV19 and TRBJ2-7; 7 nucleotides align to TRBD2. The CDR3 is 18 residues long. Per germline, CDR1 LNHDA and CDR2 SQIVND (reference sequence). Unmatched junction bases numbered 14, after V lost 3 bases and J lost 0 bases. CDR3 nucleotide sequence: TGTGCCAGTAGTATCTCAGCCCTTGGCGGGAGCTTCTCCTACGAGCAGTACTTC. Its translation is CASSISALGGSFSYEQYF.

J is TRBJ2-1 and V is TRBV5-1; no clear D. Trimming cost V 2 bases and J 0 bases, with 3 bases left between them. Germline CDR1 and CDR2: SGHRS and YFSETQ. The CDR3 sequence is 13 residues long. CDR3 region: CASSFRSYNEQFF. CDR3 in DNA: TGCGCCAGCAGCTTCCGCTCCTACAATGAGCAGTTCTTC.

The chain joins TRBV9 to TRBJ2-3; 11 bases match TRBD2. The J segment lost 2 bases and the V segment lost 4 bases, leaving 12 bases of the junction unmatched. This CDR3 is 18 amino acids long. Germline loops: CDR1 SGDLS, CDR2 YYNGEE. CDR3 sequence: CASSPGGLAGGYTDTQYF. As DNA, the CDR3 is TGTGCCAGCAGCCCAGGGGGCCTAGCGGGGGGTTACACAGATACGCAGTATTTT.

V and J are TRBV10-3 and TRBJ2-1; TRBD2 matches at 9 bases. The CDR3 is made up of 14 amino acids. From germline, CDR1 is ENHRY and CDR2 SYGVKD. V lost 4 bases to trimming and J lost 7 bases; unmatched junction nucleotides: 5. The CDR3 nucleotides read TGTGCCATCAGTGCCGGGACTAGCCTTAATGAGCAGTTCTTC. Translated: CAISAGTSLNEQFF.

The CDR3 DNA reads TGCGCCAGCAGCGGGACTAGCGTTACCTACGAGCAGTACTTC. Translating it yields CASSGTSVTYEQYF. This chain joins TRBV5-1 and TRBJ2-7; 10 bases fit TRBD2. J gave up 2 bases and V 4 bases, and 3 bases lay outside the gene matches. There are 14 residues in the CDR3. The germline CDR1 and CDR2 sequences are SGHRS and YFSETQ.

The V call is TRBV30, the J call TRBJ2-2; 9 bases line up with TRBD1. Losses at the gene ends were 4 bases for V and 2 bases for J; bases not matched to a gene: 14. Germline CDR1 reads GTSNPN; CDR2 reads SVGIG (reference sequence). The CDR3 has 18 residues. CDR3 sequence: CAWTKYATGGDNTGELFF. CDR3 DNA sequence: TGTGCCTGGACGAAATATGCGACAGGGGGAGATAACACCGGGGAGCTGTTTTTT.

This chain links TRBV5-1 with TRBJ1-1; a weak D match, TRBD1 (6 bases). The germline V and J ends were trimmed by 0 bases and 2 bases, with 11 bases remaining between them. From germline, CDR1 is SGHRS and CDR2 YFSETQ. The length of the CDR3 is 15 residues. The CDR3, as DNA: TGCGCCAGCAGCTTGGGGGCAGGGGTTAACACTGAAGCTTTCTTT. Residues: CASSLGAGVNTEAFF.

J is TRBJ2-5 and V is TRBV6-4, with 7 bases that match TRBD1. The J call is uncertain, as TRBJ2-7 better fits the DNA end. This CDR3 comprises 13 residues. Germline V CDR1 and CDR2: MRHNA, SNTAGT. Here the CDR3 reads CASSSAGGYEQYF. In DNA form, the CDR3 reads TGTGCCAGCTCTTCCGCAGGGGGCTACGAGCAGTACTTC.

The chain couples TRBV27 to TRBJ2-7; D ambiguous. V lost 7 bases, J lost 3 bases, and 16 bases lay in between. The CDR3 contains 14 residues. Looked up from germline, CDR1 is MNHEY and CDR2 is SMNVEV (reference sequence). The DNA for the CDR3 is TGTGCCAGCAAAGGAACAGCAAATCTCTACGAGCAGTACTTC. Translated: CASKGTANLYEQYF.

This rearrangement joins TRBV7-3 to TRBJ2-3; D is possibly TRBD2 (5 bases). V was trimmed by 4 bases and J by 7 bases, leaving 12 bases between them. This CDR3 comprises 13 residues. Germline V gene sequence: CDR1 SGHTA, CDR2 FQGTGA. CDR3 protein: CASSSSGGYTQYF. For the CDR3, the DNA is TGTGCCAGCAGCTCCTCAGGCGGGTATACGCAGTATTTT.

The rearrangement joins TRBV5-1 to TRBJ1-2; 8 nucleotides agree with TRBD1. V shed 4 bases, J shed 8 bases, and the junction held 4 bases outside the gene matches. CDR3 length: 12 residues. Per the germline V gene, CDR1 is SGHRS and CDR2 is YFSETQ. Here the CDR3 DNA reads TGCGCCAGCAGCCCGGGACAGGAGGGCTACACCTTC. It codes for CASSPGQEGYTF. The variable domain in full, with the rest retrieved from reference TRBV5-1 and TRBJ1-2, is KAGVTQTPRYLIKTRGQQVTLSCSPISGHRSVSWYQQTPGQGLQFLFEYFSETQRNKGNFPGRFSGRQFSNSRSEMNVSTLELGDSALYLCASSPGQEGYTFGSGTRLTVV.

This chain connects TRBV29-1 to TRBJ1-2; weak D call: TRBD1 (5 bases). V lost 2 bases and J 8 bases, leaving 12 bases between the germline ends. Looked up from germline, CDR1 is SQVTM and CDR2 is ANQGSEA. CDR3 length: 12 amino acids. CDR3 bases: TGCAGCGTTGAATCAGGGTCAGGGGGCTACACCTTC. This codes for CSVESGSGGYTF. The whole variable domain, remainder taken from reference TRBV29-1 and TRBJ1-2, is SAVISQKPSRDICQRGTSLTIQCQVDSQVTMMFWYRQQPGQSLTLIATANQGSEATYESGFVIDKFPISRPNLTFSTLTVSNMSPEDSSIYLCSVESGSGGYTFGSGTRLTVV.

CDR3 coding DNA: TGTGCCAGCAGTGTTGGGACAGGGCCTACTAATGAAAAACTGTTTTTT. Its translation is CASSVGTGPTNEKLFF. The chain combines TRBV6-1 with TRBJ1-4; 9 bases line up with TRBD1. Per the germline V gene, CDR1 is MNHNS and CDR2 is SASEGT. This CDR3 is 16 amino acids long. V dropped 4 bases and J dropped 2; count of bases not matched to a gene: 5.

This rearrangement joins TRBV7-2 to TRBJ2-3, with 12 bases matching TRBD2. The junction had 5 bases not matched to a gene; V was cut back by 1 base and J by 0 bases. CDR1 SGHTA and CDR2 FQGNSA come from the germline V gene. The CDR3 has 18 residues. The CDR3 sequence: CASSLVLAGGLSTDTQYF. In nucleotides, the CDR3 is TGTGCCAGCAGCTTAGTGCTAGCGGGGGGGCTCAGCACAGATACGCAGTATTTT.

The chain joins TRBV7-9 to TRBJ2-2; possibly TRBD2 for D (6 bases). The CDR3 has 17 amino acids. Germline CDR1 reads SEHNR; CDR2 reads FQNEAQ (reference sequence). Trimming removed 4 bases from V and 1 base from J, with 16 bases in between. CDR3 nucleotides: TGTGCCAGCAGCTCCCCGCGGGGCAGTTTGAACACCGGGGAGCTGTTTTTT. Amino acid sequence: CASSSPRGSLNTGELFF.

The rearrangement joins TRBV6-5 to TRBJ2-7; possible D gene TRBD2, 5 bases. Germline lookup yields CDR1 MNHEY and CDR2 SVGAGI. There are 15 residues in the CDR3. Trimming stripped 0 bases from V and 3 bases from J, with 12 bases between. The CDR3 loop is CASSYSAGLDYEQYF. CDR3 DNA sequence: TGTGCCAGCAGTTACTCGGCGGGCTTAGACTACGAGCAGTACTTC.

J is TRBJ1-4 and V is TRBV20-1; D may be TRBD1 (5 bases). CDR1 is DFQATT and CDR2 is SNEGSKA in the germline V gene (reference sequence). The CDR3 is 11 amino acids. V shed 6 bases and J shed 7 bases, with 9 bases lying between them. CDR3 loop: CSAPTAEKLFF. The DNA for the CDR3 is TGCAGTGCACCGACAGCTGAAAAACTGTTTTTT.

The chain recombines TRBV4-3 with TRBJ2-7; D is perhaps TRBD1 (6 bases). Germline CDR1 is LGHNA and CDR2 is YSLEER. The CDR3 contains 14 residues. Trimming left V 4 bases short and J 4 bases short, with 14 bases between. CDR3 residues: CASSPTGRGYEQYF. DNA of the CDR3: TGCGCCAGCAGCCCGACAGGCAGGGGATACGAGCAGTACTTC.

The V call is TRBV13, the J call TRBJ2-7; TRBD2 matches at 9 bases. Germline CDR1 and CDR2: PRHDT and FYEKMQ (reference sequence). The CDR3 runs to 15 residues. With 0 bases clipped from V and 5 bases from J, the junction kept 5 bases outside the gene matches. CDR3 nucleotides: TGTGCCAGCAGCTTAGGGCGGGAGGGCGGGAACGAGCAGTACTTC. It codes for CASSLGREGGNEQYF.

This clone was picked up a small number of times. The genes are TRBV6-1 and TRBJ2-1; D is perhaps TRBD2 (5 bases). Trimming cost V 7 bases and J 9 bases, with 10 bases left between them. Germline lookup yields CDR1 MNHNS and CDR2 SASEGT. The CDR3 consists of 11 residues. In nucleotides, the CDR3 is TGTGCCAGCACTGAGGGAGTTGAGCAGTTCTTC. This codes for CASTEGVEQFF.

The rearrangement joins TRBV5-1 to TRBJ2-1; D may be TRBD2 (5 bases). In germline, CDR1 is SGHRS, CDR2 YFSETQ. V was trimmed by 0 bases and J by 4 bases, leaving 11 bases between them. This CDR3 has 15 amino acids. The CDR3 region has the DNA TGCGCCAGCAGCTTGGGGCTAGCTCAGTACAATGAGCAGTTCTTC. Its translation is CASSLGLAQYNEQFF.

V is TRBV27 and J is TRBJ2-7, with 9 bases identical to TRBD1. The trim removed 6 bases at V and 3 bases at J, leaving 3 bases unmatched. The CDR3 covers 13 residues. Germline values: CDR1 MNHEY, CDR2 SMNVEV (reference sequence). The CDR3 here is CASRGQGLYEQYF. The CDR3 nucleotides are TGTGCCAGCAGGGGACAGGGCCTCTACGAGCAGTACTTC.

The CDR3 region is CASSFTGGAADTQYF. The DNA for the CDR3 is TGTGCCAGCAGCTTCACAGGGGGCGCCGCAGATACGCAGTATTTT. The chain joins TRBV11-3 to TRBJ2-3; 9 nucleotides line up with TRBD1. This CDR3 contains 15 residues. Germline trimming cut 3 bases from V and 4 bases from J; bases unmatched to any gene: 5. CDR1 and CDR2 from the germline V gene are SGHNT and YENEEA.

CDR3 residues: CASSYEPGVPDTQYF. In DNA, the CDR3 is TGTGCCAGCAGTTACGAGCCAGGGGTTCCAGATACGCAGTATTTT. V gene TRBV6-5 combines with J gene TRBJ2-3; D possibly corresponds to TRBD1 (6 bases). This CDR3 comprises 15 residues. The V and J ends lost 2 bases and 4 bases respectively, with 13 bases between them. Germline lookup yields CDR1 MNHEY and CDR2 SVGAGI.

The chain is built from TRBV5-1 and TRBJ2-2; 7 nucleotides line up with TRBD1. The CDR3 spans 15 residues. V trimming: 4 bases; J trimming: 1 base; junction bases outside the gene matches: 4. Looked up from germline, CDR1 is SGHRS and CDR2 is YFSETQ. CDR3 DNA sequence: TGCGCCAGCAGCCTGGGACAGCAGAACACCGGGGAGCTGTTTTTT. Translated: CASSLGQQNTGELFF. The whole variable domain, remainder taken from reference TRBV5-1 and TRBJ2-2, is KAGVTQTPRYLIKTRGQQVTLSCSPISGHRSVSWYQQTPGQGLQFLFEYFSETQRNKGNFPGRFSGRQFSNSRSEMNVSTLELGDSALYLCASSLGQQNTGELFFGEGSRLTVL.

This clone was counted between two and nine times. The rearrangement uses TRBV19 and TRBJ1-5, with D possibly being TRBD1 (6 bases). Germline V gene sequence: CDR1 LNHDA, CDR2 SQIVND (reference sequence). The CDR3 contains 14 residues. V lost 4 bases and J 3 bases, leaving 10 bases between the germline ends. CDR3 loop: CASSTTGPNQPQHF. The CDR3 DNA sequence: TGTGCCAGTAGTACGACAGGCCCCAATCAGCCCCAGCATTTT.

This clone came up a few times. This chain uses TRBV19 with TRBJ1-5, with TRBD1 as a possible D gene (5 bases). The CDR3 has 13 residues. Trimming stripped 6 bases from V and 7 bases from J, with 13 bases between. CDR1 is LNHDA and CDR2 is SQIVND in the germline V gene (reference sequence). The CDR3 sequence is CASSRGSYQPQHF. CDR3 bases: TGTGCCAGTAGCCGGGGGTCTTACCAGCCCCAGCATTTT.